The 12 T cell receptor beta chains below were found in one sample sequenced in a study of blood T cell repertoires in COVID-19. The table came from immunoSEQ multiplex PCR; TCRdb's copy has only in-frame clones and leaves some out. The repertoire holds under 200,000 clones, with 75% to 85% as singletons. The sample comprised peripheral blood. The receptor set was obtained from a human donor in a cohort sampled during active COVID-19.

The V and J genes are TRBV9 and TRBJ2-7, with D possibly being TRBD1 (5 bases). This CDR3 is built from 14 residues. V was pared by 0 bases and J by 2 bases, with 9 bases between. The germline CDR1 and CDR2 sequences are SGDLS and YYNGEE. The CDR3 coding sequence is TGTGCCAGCAGCGTAGATCAAGGGGCCTACGAGCAGTACTTC. It encodes CASSVDQGAYEQYF.

The gene calls are TRBV11-1 and TRBJ2-5; D possibly corresponds to TRBD1 (5 bases). The CDR3 consists of 15 residues. Trimming took 2 bases from V and 3 from J, leaving 13 bases between them. Germline V gene sequence: CDR1 SGHAT, CDR2 FQDESV (reference sequence). The CDR3 sequence is CASSLSAGWEETQYF. CDR3 coding DNA: TGTGCCAGCAGCTTATCGGCAGGGTGGGAAGAGACCCAGTACTTC.

This chain connects TRBV5-1 to TRBJ2-1; D is perhaps TRBD1 (5 bases). Between the trimmed V and J ends, which lost 5 bases and 0 bases, there was a span of 15 bases. Per the germline V gene, CDR1 is SGHRS and CDR2 is YFSETQ. The CDR3 covers 16 residues. CDR3 region: CASSSSTGGSYNEQFF. The CDR3, as DNA: TGCGCCAGCAGTTCGTCCACAGGCGGCTCCTACAATGAGCAGTTCTTC.

Only one count was recorded for this clone. Other DNA sequences within the sample encode an identical CDR3. The chain has TRBV7-2 and TRBJ2-1; TRBD1 might be the D (6 bases). CDR1 SGHTA and CDR2 FQGNSA come from the germline V gene. The V end lost 5 bases, the J end lost 6 bases, and 8 bases lay between the germline ends. This CDR3 has 12 residues. CDR3 region: CASSRGGNEQFF. The CDR3 nucleotides read TGTGCCAGCAGCAGAGGGGGCAATGAGCAGTTCTTC.

This clone turned up a few times. The V and J genes are TRBV2 and TRBJ2-7; 10 bases are shared with TRBD2. V gave up 8 bases and J gave up 6 bases; unmatched junction bases: 13. In germline, CDR1 is SNHLY, CDR2 FYNNEI. This CDR3 region has 15 residues. The DNA for the CDR3 is TGTGCCAGCCTCTCCGAGCGGGGGGGTCCGGGCGAGCAGTACTTC. Amino acid sequence: CASLSERGGPGEQYF.

The V call is TRBV7-2, the J call TRBJ2-5, with TRBD2 identical over 10 bases. The CDR3 is made up of 15 amino acids. V trimming: 2 bases; J trimming: 4 bases; junction bases outside the gene matches: 4. Per the germline V gene, CDR1 is SGHTA and CDR2 is FQGNSA. CDR3 coding DNA: TGTGCCAGCAGCTTATCTAGGACTAGCGGAGAGACCCAGTACTTC. Its translation is CASSLSRTSGETQYF.

A single count supports this clone. The rearrangement links TRBV4-2 to TRBJ1-3; the D gene is possibly TRBD1 (6 bases). Germline-derived CDR1 and CDR2 are LGHNA and YNFKEQ. CDR3 length: 16 amino acids. The germline V and J ends were trimmed by 1 base and 3 bases, with 13 bases remaining between them. The CDR3 here is CASSQVPQGRGNTIYF. In DNA form, the CDR3 reads TGTGCCAGCAGCCAAGTCCCACAGGGACGTGGAAACACCATATATTTT.

This clone was picked up a small number of times. The chain combines TRBV7-3 with TRBJ1-1; D is ambiguous. The CDR3 has 13 residues. The germline V and J ends were trimmed by 5 bases and 1 base, with 8 bases remaining between them. The germline CDR1 and CDR2 sequences are SGHTA and FQGTGA. The CDR3 DNA is TGTGCCAGCAGCCGTGAGAGGAACACTGAAGCTTTCTTT. It yields the protein CASSRERNTEAFF. Full variable domain (rest looked up from reference TRBV7-3 and TRBJ1-1): GAGVSQTPSNKVTEKGKYVELRCDPISGHTALYWYRQSLGQGPEFLIYFQGTGAADDSGLPNDRFFAVRPEGSVSTLKIQRTERGDSAVYLCASSRERNTEAFFGQGTRLTVV.

CDR3 in DNA: TGTGCCAGCAGTACCCCGGGGGGGGCGGGCGAGACCCAGTACTTC. Translation gives CASSTPGGAGETQYF. V usage is TRBV28 and J usage is TRBJ2-5; 8 bases line up with TRBD2. This CDR3 is built from 15 residues. After removal of 5 bases from V and 5 bases from J, the junction contained 10 bases not matched to a gene. Germline assignment: CDR1 MDHEN and CDR2 SYDVKM. Full variable domain (missing parts from reference TRBV28 and TRBJ2-5): DVKVTQSSRYLVKRTGEKVFLECVQDMDHENMFWYRQDPGLGLRLIYFSYDVKMKEKGDIPEGYSVSREKKERFSLILESASTNQTSMYLCASSTPGGAGETQYFGPGTRLLVL.

CDR3 nucleotide sequence: TGTGCCAGCAGCCAAGTCCTTGACACTGAAGCTTTCTTT. As protein: CASSQVLDTEAFF. The chain combines TRBV14 with TRBJ1-1; D not certain. This CDR3 is 13 amino acids long. Between the trimmed V and J ends, which lost 1 base and 3 bases, there was a span of 6 bases. CDR1 is SGHDN, CDR2 FVKESK, per germline.

The genes are TRBV5-6 and TRBJ2-4; tentative D call: TRBD2 (5 bases). The CDR3 totals 13 residues. In germline, CDR1 is SGHDT, CDR2 YYEEEE. Trimming pared 4 bases from V and 7 bases from J, leaving 12 bases between. For the CDR3, the DNA is TGTGCCAGCAGCCGTGCGGGTAGGAACATTCAGTACTTC. This translates into CASSRAGRNIQYF.

The J gene is TRBJ1-3, the V gene TRBV11-2; D unclear. CDR1 SGHAT and CDR2 FQNNGV come from the germline V gene. The CDR3 is 15 amino acids. The germline V and J ends were trimmed by 2 bases and 0 bases, with 8 bases remaining between them. The CDR3 sequence is CASSLIRSSGNTIYF. The DNA of the CDR3 is TGTGCCAGCAGCTTAATCCGGAGCTCTGGAAACACCATATATTTT.